The 3 T cell receptor beta chains below all came from one sample that was sequenced in a study of T cell repertoires in cytomegalovirus infection. TCRdb reanalysed the reads using MiXCR and keeps one entry per CDR3 protein. The sample includes approximately 500,000 distinct CDR3 sequences, more than 15% of them seen just once. The sample comprised CD8+ T cells from PBMCs. Receptors were obtained from a human donor in good health (CMV status not recorded). Some clones in this sample may be carry-over from other donors' samples.

V usage is TRBV20-1 and J usage is TRBJ2-3; D not resolved. Germline loops: CDR1 DFQATT, CDR2 SNEGSKA (reference sequence). The V end lost 0 bases, the J end lost 1 base, and 5 bases lay between the germline ends. The CDR3 has 13 amino acids. CDR3 protein: CSAREMGTDTQYF. CDR3 sequence (DNA): TGCAGTGCTAGAGAGATGGGCACAGATACGCAGTATTTT.

This clonotype was counted between two and nine times. CDR3 loop: CASVLPDTQYF. The CDR3, as DNA: TGTGCCAGCGTTCTACCAGATACGCAGTATTTT. V usage is TRBV27 and J usage is TRBJ2-3; D unresolved. The germline CDR1 and CDR2 sequences are MNHEY and SMNVEV (reference sequence). V lost 8 bases to trimming and J lost 4 bases, with 7 bases between them. The CDR3 length is 11 residues.

This clonotype was recorded many times. The V gene is TRBV5-8, the J gene TRBJ1-5; 9 bases fit TRBD1. V lost 2 bases, J lost 6 bases, and 6 bases stayed unmatched. This CDR3 spans 15 amino acids. Germline-derived CDR1 and CDR2 are SGHTS and YDEGEE. The CDR3: CASSLGDREGQPQHF. The CDR3 nucleotides are TGTGCCAGCAGCTTAGGGGACAGGGAAGGTCAGCCCCAGCATTTT.